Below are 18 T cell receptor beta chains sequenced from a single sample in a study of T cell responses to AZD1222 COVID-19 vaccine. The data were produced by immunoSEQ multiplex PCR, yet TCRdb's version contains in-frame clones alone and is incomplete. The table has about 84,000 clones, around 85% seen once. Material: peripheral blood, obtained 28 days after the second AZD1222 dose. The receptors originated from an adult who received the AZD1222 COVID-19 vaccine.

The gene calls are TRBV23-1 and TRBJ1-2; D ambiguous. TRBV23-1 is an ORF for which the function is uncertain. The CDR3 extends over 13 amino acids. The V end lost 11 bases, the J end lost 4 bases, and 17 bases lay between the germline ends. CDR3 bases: TGCGCCTTCTTATCTCCGTTTTGCTATGGCTACACCTTC. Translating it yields CAFLSPFCYGYTF.

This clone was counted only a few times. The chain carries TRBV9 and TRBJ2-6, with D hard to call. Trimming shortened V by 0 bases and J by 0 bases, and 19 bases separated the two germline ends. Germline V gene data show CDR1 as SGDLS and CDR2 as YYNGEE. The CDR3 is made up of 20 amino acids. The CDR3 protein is CASSVGLSLWRSSGANVLTF. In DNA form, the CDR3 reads TGTGCCAGCAGCGTAGGGTTAAGCCTCTGGCGGTCCTCTGGGGCCAACGTCCTGACTTTC. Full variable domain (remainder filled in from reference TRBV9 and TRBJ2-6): DSGVTQTPKHLITATGQRVTLRCSPRSGDLSVYWYQQSLDQGLQFLIQYYNGEERAKGNILERFSAQQFPDLHSELNLSSLELGDSALYFCASSVGLSLWRSSGANVLTFGAGSRLTVL.

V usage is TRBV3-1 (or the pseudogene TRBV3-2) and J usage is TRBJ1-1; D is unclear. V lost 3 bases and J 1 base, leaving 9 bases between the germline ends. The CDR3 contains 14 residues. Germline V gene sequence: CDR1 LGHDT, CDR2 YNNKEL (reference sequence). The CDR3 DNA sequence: TGTGCCAGCAGCCAGCCTCAATGGAACACTGAAGCTTTCTTT. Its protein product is CASSQPQWNTEAFF.

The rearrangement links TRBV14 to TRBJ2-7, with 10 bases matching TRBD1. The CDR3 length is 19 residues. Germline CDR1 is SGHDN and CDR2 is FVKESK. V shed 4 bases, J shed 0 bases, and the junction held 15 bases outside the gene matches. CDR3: CASSRQGAVLTPSSYEQYV. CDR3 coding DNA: TGTGCCAGCAGCCGACAGGGGGCCGTACTTACTCCATCCTCCTACGAGCAGTACGTC.

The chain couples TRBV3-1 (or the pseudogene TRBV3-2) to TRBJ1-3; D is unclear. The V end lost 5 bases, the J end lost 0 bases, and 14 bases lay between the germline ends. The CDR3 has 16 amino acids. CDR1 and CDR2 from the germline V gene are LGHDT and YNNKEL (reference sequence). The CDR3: CASSVPDTLSGNTIYF. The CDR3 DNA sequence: TGTGCCAGCAGCGTCCCCGACACCCTCTCTGGAAACACCATATATTTT.

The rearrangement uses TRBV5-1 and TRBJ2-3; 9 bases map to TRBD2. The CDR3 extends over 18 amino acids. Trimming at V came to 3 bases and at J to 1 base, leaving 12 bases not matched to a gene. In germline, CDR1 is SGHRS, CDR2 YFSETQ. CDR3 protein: CASSSSRIIAGGTDTQYF. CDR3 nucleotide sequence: TGCGCCAGCAGCTCATCAAGGATAATAGCGGGAGGCACAGATACGCAGTATTTT.

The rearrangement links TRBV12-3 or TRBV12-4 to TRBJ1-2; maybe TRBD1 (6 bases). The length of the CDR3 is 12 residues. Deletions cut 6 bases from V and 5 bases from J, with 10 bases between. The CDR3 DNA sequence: TGTGCCAGCAGCAGGGGAAGGTATGGCTACACCTTC. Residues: CASSRGRYGYTF.

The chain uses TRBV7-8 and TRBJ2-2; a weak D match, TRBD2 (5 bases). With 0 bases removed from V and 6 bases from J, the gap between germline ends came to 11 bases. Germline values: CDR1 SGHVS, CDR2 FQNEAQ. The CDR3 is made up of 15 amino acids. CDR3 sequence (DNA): TGTGCCAGCAGCTTAGCGGGAGTGGGTGCCGGGGAGCTGTTTTTT. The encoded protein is CASSLAGVGAGELFF.

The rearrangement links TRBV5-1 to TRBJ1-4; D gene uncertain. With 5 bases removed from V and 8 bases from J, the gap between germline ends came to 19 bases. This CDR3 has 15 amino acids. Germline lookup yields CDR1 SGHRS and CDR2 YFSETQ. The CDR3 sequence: CASSQSGPGGEKLFF. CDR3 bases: TGCGCCAGCAGTCAAAGCGGTCCCGGAGGCGAAAAACTGTTTTTT. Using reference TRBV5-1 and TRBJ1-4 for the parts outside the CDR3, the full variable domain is KAGVTQTPRYLIKTRGQQVTLSCSPISGHRSVSWYQQTPGQGLQFLFEYFSETQRNKGNFPGRFSGRQFSNSRSEMNVSTLELGDSALYLCASSQSGPGGEKLFFGSGTQLSVL.

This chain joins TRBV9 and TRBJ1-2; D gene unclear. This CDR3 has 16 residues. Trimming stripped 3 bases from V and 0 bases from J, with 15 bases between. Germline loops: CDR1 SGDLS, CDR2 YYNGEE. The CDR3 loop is CASSARVWSTNYGYTF. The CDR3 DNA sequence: TGTGCCAGCAGCGCCAGAGTCTGGTCTACTAACTATGGCTACACCTTC.

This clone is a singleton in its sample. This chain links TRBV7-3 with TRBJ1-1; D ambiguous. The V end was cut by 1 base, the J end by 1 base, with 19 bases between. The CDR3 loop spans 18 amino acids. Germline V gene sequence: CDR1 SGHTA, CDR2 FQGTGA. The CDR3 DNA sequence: TGTGCCAGCAGCTTAAGGGCGGCGAGCGGGTTGCGGAACACTGAAGCTTTCTTT. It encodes CASSLRAASGLRNTEAFF.

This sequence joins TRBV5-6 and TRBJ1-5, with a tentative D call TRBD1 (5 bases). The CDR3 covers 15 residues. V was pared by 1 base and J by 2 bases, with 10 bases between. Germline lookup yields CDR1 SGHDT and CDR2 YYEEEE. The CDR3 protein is CASSLWSRGNQPQHF. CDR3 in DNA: TGTGCCAGCAGCTTGTGGTCCAGGGGCAATCAGCCCCAGCATTTT.

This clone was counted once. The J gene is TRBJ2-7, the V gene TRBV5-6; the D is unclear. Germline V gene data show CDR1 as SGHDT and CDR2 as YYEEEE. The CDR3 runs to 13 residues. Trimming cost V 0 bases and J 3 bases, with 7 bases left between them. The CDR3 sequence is CASSLGLNYEQYF. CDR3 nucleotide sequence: TGTGCCAGCAGCTTGGGACTCAACTACGAGCAGTACTTC.

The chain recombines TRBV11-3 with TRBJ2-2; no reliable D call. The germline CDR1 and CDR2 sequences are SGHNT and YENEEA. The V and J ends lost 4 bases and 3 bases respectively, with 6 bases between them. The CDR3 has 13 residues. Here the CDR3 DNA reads TGTGCCAGCAGCTCAATTTACACCGGGGAGCTGTTTTTT. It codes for CASSSIYTGELFF.

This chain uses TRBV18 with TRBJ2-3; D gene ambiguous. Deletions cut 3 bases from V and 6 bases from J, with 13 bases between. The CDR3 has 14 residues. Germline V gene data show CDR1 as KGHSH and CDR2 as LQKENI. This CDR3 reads CASSPPLGADTQYF. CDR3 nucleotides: TGTGCCAGCTCACCCCCACTGGGCGCGGATACGCAGTATTTT.

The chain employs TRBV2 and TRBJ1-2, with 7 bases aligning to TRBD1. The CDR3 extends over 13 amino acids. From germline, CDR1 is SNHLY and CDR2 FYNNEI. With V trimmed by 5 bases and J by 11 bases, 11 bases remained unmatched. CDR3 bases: TGTGCCAGCAGTATTGACAGGGAGAGTTTGTACACCTTC. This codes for CASSIDRESLYTF.

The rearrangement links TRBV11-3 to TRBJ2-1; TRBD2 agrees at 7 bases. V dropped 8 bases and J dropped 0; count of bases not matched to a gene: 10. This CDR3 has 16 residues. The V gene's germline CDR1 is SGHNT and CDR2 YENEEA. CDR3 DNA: TGTGCCAGCGCTACGGGACTACCAAGCTCCTACAATGAGCAGTTCTTC. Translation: CASATGLPSSYNEQFF. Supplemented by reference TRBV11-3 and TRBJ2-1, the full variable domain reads EAGVVQSPRYKIIEKKQPVAFWCNPISGHNTLYWYLQNLGQGPELLIRYENEEAVDDSQLPKDRFSAERLKGVDSTLKIQPAELGDSAVYLCASATGLPSSYNEQFFGPGTRLTVL.

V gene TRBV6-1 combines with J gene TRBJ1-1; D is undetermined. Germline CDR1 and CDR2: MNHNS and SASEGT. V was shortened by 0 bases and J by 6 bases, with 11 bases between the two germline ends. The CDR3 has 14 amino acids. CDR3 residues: CASSEAGIGSEAFF. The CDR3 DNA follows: TGTGCCAGCAGTGAAGCCGGAATAGGGTCTGAAGCTTTCTTT.